A selection of T cell receptor beta chains follows, all from one sample in a study of cytomegalovirus exposure and HLA in healthy donors. The assay was immunoSEQ multiplex PCR, and TCRdb's table has in-frame clones only and misses some. This sample yields roughly 150,000 clones, of which 82% are seen a single time; under 8% belongs to the top ten. Material for sequencing was PBMCs. Source of these receptors: a woman between 50 and 59 years old in good health and CMV-seropositive. Both conserved end residues are part of each CDR3. D genes are given only for firm matches. Size is omitted from some rows. Given values are once, few, many or a class for expanded clones.

V,J,D,size,CDR3,DNA
TRBV9,TRBJ1-6,-,-,CASSVAVGDNSPLHF,TGTGCCAGCAGCGTAGCGGTAGGGGATAATTCACCCCTCCACTTT
TRBV5-6,TRBJ1-4,-,-,CASSSGEKLFF,TGTGCCAGCAGCTCAGGTGAAAAACTGTTTTTT
TRBV13,TRBJ2-7,-,-,CASSFGGGDYEQYF,TGTGCCAGCAGCTTCGGTGGGGGCGATTACGAGCAGTACTTC
TRBV6-1,TRBJ1-3,-,-,CASRDSYSGNTIYF,TGTGCCAGCAGAGACAGTTACTCTGGAAACACCATATATTTT
TRBV29-1,TRBJ1-1,TRBD1,-,CSGREGASEAFF,TGCAGCGGCCGTGAGGGGGCGAGTGAAGCTTTCTTT
TRBV4-2,TRBJ2-3,-,few,CASSQDGQGGDTQYF,TGTGCCAGCAGCCAAGATGGACAAGGGGGTGATACGCAGTATTTT
TRBV11-2,TRBJ1-1,TRBD1,once,CASSSGQGDYTEAFF,TGTGCCAGCAGCTCAGGACAGGGGGATTACACTGAAGCTTTCTTT
TRBV15,TRBJ1-5,TRBD1,-,CATRSGTGGNQPQHF,TGTGCCACCAGATCCGGGACAGGGGGCAATCAGCCCCAGCATTTT
TRBV6-5,TRBJ2-1,TRBD1,-,CASSFGTGGSDEQFF,TGTGCCAGCAGTTTCGGGACAGGGGGCAGCGATGAGCAGTTCTTC
TRBV9,TRBJ2-3,-,-,CASSAYTQGLGDTQYF,TGTGCCAGCAGCGCCTACACGCAGGGGTTAGGGGATACGCAGTATTTT
TRBV30,TRBJ1-2,-,-,CAWSRREYQTTF,TGTGCCTGGAGTCGCCGGGAGTACCAGACCACCTTC
TRBV9,TRBJ2-3,TRBD2,-,CASSPRLAGGTDTQYF,TGTGCCAGCAGCCCTCGACTAGCGGGGGGGACAGATACGCAGTATTTT
TRBV2,TRBJ1-5,-,-,CASSVGGGGSNQPQHF,TGTGCCAGCAGTGTGGGCGGAGGAGGGAGCAATCAGCCCCAGCATTTT
TRBV10-3,TRBJ1-3,TRBD1,-,CATSGQWASGNTIYF,TGTGCCACCTCGGGACAGTGGGCCTCTGGAAACACCATATATTTT
TRBV27,TRBJ1-1,-,once,CASSPDSNTEAFF,TGTGCCAGCAGTCCGGACAGCAACACTGAAGCTTTCTTT
TRBV28,TRBJ2-7,-,-,CASSLFRGYEQYF,TGTGCCAGCAGTTTATTCCGCGGATACGAGCAGTACTTC
TRBV13,TRBJ2-7,-,once,CASSPSQSSYEQYF,TGTGCCAGCAGCCCCTCACAGAGCTCCTACGAGCAGTACTTC
TRBV11-2,TRBJ2-3,TRBD2,-,CASSSGLAGRTDTQYF,TGTGCCAGCAGCTCCGGACTAGCGGGGAGGACAGATACGCAGTATTTT
TRBV11-2,TRBJ2-3,TRBD2,once,CASSLVSGTIRPDTQYF,TGTGCCAGCAGCTTAGTCTCTGGGACTATCCGCCCAGATACGCAGTATTTT
TRBV5-1,TRBJ1-5,TRBD1,-,CASSLGDREGQPQHF,TGCGCCAGCAGCTTGGGGGACAGGGAGGGCCAGCCCCAGCATTTT
TRBV7-9,TRBJ1-6,-,-,CASSSDSSYNSPLHF,TGTGCCAGCAGCTCGGACAGCTCCTATAATTCACCCCTCCACTTT
TRBV7-8,TRBJ1-5,-,-,CASSLYSGGYSNQPQHF,TGTGCCAGCAGCTTATACAGCGGGGGATATAGCAATCAGCCCCAGCATTTT
TRBV7-2,TRBJ2-3,-,-,CASSLGGTVNTQYF,TGTGCCAGCAGCTTGGGCGGGACCGTTAATACGCAGTATTTT
TRBV6-5,TRBJ2-2,-,few,CASRSLNTGELFF,TGTGCCAGCAGGAGTCTGAACACCGGGGAGCTGTTTTTT
TRBV6-1,TRBJ2-7,-,-,CASSYDPGGYEQYF,TGTGCCAGCAGTTATGATCCAGGGGGGTACGAGCAGTACTTC
TRBV6-4,TRBJ2-3,TRBD2,-,CASSDSTSGGTDTQYF,TGTGCCAGCAGTGACTCGACCAGCGGGGGCACAGATACGCAGTATTTT
TRBV29-1,TRBJ2-3,TRBD2,-,CSVNAWVAGGSTDTQYF,TGCAGCGTTAACGCCTGGGTAGCGGGGGGGTCCACAGATACGCAGTATTTT
TRBV4-2,TRBJ2-1,TRBD1,-,CASSPRGTSNEQFF,TGTGCCAGCAGCCCCAGGGGGACCTCCAATGAGCAGTTCTTC
TRBV4-1,TRBJ2-7,TRBD1,few,CASSQGDRTYEQYF,TGCGCCAGCAGCCAAGGGGACAGGACCTACGAGCAGTACTTC
TRBV28,TRBJ1-1,TRBD1,-,CASSLGRGLAFF,TGTGCCAGCAGTTTAGGCAGGGGGCTTGCTTTCTTT
TRBV6-1,TRBJ1-2,TRBD1,-,CASSDGQVRGYTF,TGTGCCAGCAGTGACGGACAGGTTCGCGGCTACACCTTC
TRBV13,TRBJ2-3,-,-,CASGLATDTQYF,TGTGCCAGCGGTCTAGCTACAGATACGCAGTATTTT
TRBV30,TRBJ2-3,-,-,CAWSASTDTQYF,TGTGCCTGGAGTGCTAGCACAGATACGCAGTATTTT
TRBV5-4,TRBJ2-3,-,few,CASSPLSNREQYF,TGTGCCAGCAGCCCCCTTAGTAACAGGGAGCAGTATTTT
TRBV9,TRBJ1-4,-,-,CASSVESATNEKLFF,TGTGCCAGCAGCGTAGAGAGTGCAACTAATGAAAAACTGTTTTTT
TRBV5-3,TRBJ2-3,TRBD2,-,CARSSSKTSGGPDTQYF,TGTGCCAGAAGCTCTAGTAAGACTAGCGGGGGCCCAGATACGCAGTATTTT
TRBV4-1,TRBJ2-1,TRBD2,-,CASSPDQRGSNEQFF,TGCGCCAGCAGCCCTGATCAGCGGGGAAGTAATGAGCAGTTCTTC
TRBV7-2,TRBJ1-6,TRBD1,-,CASSLGTGSPLHF,TGTGCCAGCAGCTTAGGGACAGGTTCACCCCTCCACTTT
TRBV7-3,TRBJ2-2,TRBD2,-,CASSSGGPGELFF,TGTGCCAGCAGTTCGGGGGGTCCCGGGGAGCTGTTTTTT
TRBV5-6,TRBJ1-1,TRBD1,-,CASSSGQQNTEAFF,TGTGCCAGCAGCTCGGGACAGCAGAACACTGAAGCTTTCTTT
TRBV18,TRBJ1-1,-,-,CASSHRGTEAFF,TGTGCCAGCTCACATAGGGGGACTGAAGCTTTCTTT
TRBV5-6,TRBJ2-7,TRBD1,-,CASSLGDRVGEQYF,TGTGCCAGCAGCTTGGGGGACAGGGTTGGCGAGCAGTACTTC
TRBV29-1,TRBJ2-7,TRBD2,-,CSAIRLSGGYYEQYF,TGCAGCGCCATAAGGCTAAGCGGGGGTTACTACGAGCAGTACTTC
TRBV5-1,TRBJ2-7,TRBD2,once,CASSFERGAYYEQYF,TGCGCCAGCAGCTTCGAGCGGGGGGCCTACTACGAGCAGTACTTC
TRBV27,TRBJ2-7,-,-,CASSLSSHSTGPYEQYF,TGTGCCAGCAGTTTATCATCACATAGTACAGGCCCCTACGAGCAGTACTTC
TRBV11-2,TRBJ1-2,-,-,CASSLAQGPYTF,TGTGCCAGCAGCTTAGCGCAGGGCCCCTACACCTTC
TRBV29-1,TRBJ1-1,-,-,CSGTRQTNTEAFF,TGCAGCGGAACCCGACAGACGAACACTGAAGCTTTCTTT
TRBV5-4,TRBJ1-2,-,-,CASSSRSEGYTF,TGTGCCAGCAGCTCACGGTCGGAGGGCTACACCTTC
TRBV6-1,TRBJ2-3,TRBD2,once,CASSVTSGGGDTQYF,TGTGCCAGCAGTGTCACTAGCGGGGGCGGGGATACGCAGTATTTT
TRBV28,TRBJ2-2,TRBD1,-,CASSWTGGVGELFF,TGTGCCAGCAGTTGGACAGGGGGGGTCGGGGAGCTGTTTTTT
TRBV29-1,TRBJ1-1,-,few,CSVVVNTEAFF,TGCAGCGTTGTAGTGAACACTGAAGCTTTCTTT
TRBV6-6,TRBJ1-4,-,-,CASSYGHSEKLFF,TGTGCCAGCAGTTACGGACATTCTGAAAAACTGTTTTTT